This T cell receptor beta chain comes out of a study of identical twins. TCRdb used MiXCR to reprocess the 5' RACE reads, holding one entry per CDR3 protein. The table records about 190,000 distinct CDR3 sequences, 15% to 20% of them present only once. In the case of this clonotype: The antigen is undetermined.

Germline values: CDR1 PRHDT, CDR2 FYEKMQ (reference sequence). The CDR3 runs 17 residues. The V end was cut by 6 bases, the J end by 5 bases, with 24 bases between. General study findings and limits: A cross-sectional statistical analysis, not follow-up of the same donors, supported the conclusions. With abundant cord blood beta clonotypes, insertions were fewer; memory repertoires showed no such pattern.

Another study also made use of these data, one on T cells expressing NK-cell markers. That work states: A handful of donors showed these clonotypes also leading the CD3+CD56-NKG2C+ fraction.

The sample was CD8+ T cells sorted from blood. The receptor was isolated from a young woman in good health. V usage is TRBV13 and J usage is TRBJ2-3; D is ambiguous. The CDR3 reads CASSAAWQKLGEDTQYF. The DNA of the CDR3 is TGTGCCAGCAGTGCAGCTTGGCAGAAACTCGGAGAAGATACGCAGTATTTT.